The T cell receptor (beta chain) described here comes from a study of cytomegalovirus exposure and HLA in healthy donors. About the study: Ancestry clustering placed more than 65% of under 450 genotyped donors in the Caucasian-associated cluster.

Study-wide findings and caveats: Several V segments, TRBV6-2 and TRBV6-3 among them, could not be told apart and were dropped. In a later analysis, most CMV-associated TCR beta chains appeared HLA-restricted.

The CDR3 sequence is 16 residues long. Germline CDR1 reads SGDLS; CDR2 reads YYNGEE. Losses at the gene ends were 0 bases for V and 8 bases for J; bases not matched to a gene: 10. At the time of sampling, donors were nominally healthy, though unrecorded immune exposures were likely. On this clone itself: Its antigen is as yet unknown.

PCR used 60 Vbeta primers and 13 Jbeta primers. Using immunoSEQ multiplex PCR, the repertoire was profiled, and TCRdb retains in-frame clones only, with some absent. This sample's table reports 140,000 to 150,000 clones. The clonotype was recovered from a woman aged 45-65 years in good health and CMV-seronegative. Sequencing input: PBMCs. The chain recombines TRBV9 with TRBJ1-4; TRBD1 agrees at 7 bases. The DNA of the CDR3 is TGTGCCAGCAGCGTAGGTGAGAGACAGGGTCGCGAAAAACTGTTTTTT. It yields the protein CASSVGERQGREKLFF.